The clone carrying this T cell receptor beta chain was picked up many times. Its antigen remains unidentified. This sample is part of a study of regulatory T cells in long-lasting Graves disease. Study findings and constraints: Shared public clonotypes totalled approximately 3,000 in persistent patients, compared with about 970 in new patients. Persistent disease was associated with favored TRBV28 usage and with favored use of TRBJ1-2 and TRBJ2-5. Thyroid tissue was not studied; only peripheral blood was.

As to time point: persistent/refractory GD, antithyroid drugs over 5 years with positive TRAb. The TCR library used RNA extracted from PBMCs. Collection of peripheral blood (roughly 9.8 milliliters) was done using EDTA tubes. There are 14 residues in the CDR3. The germline V gene encodes CDR1 MDHEN and CDR2 SYDVKM. Trimming cost V 5 bases and J 7 bases, with 15 bases left between them. The authors built TCR beta libraries using iRepertoire HTBI primers and Arm-PCR of CDR3 regions. MiXCR, run by TCRdb on the multiplex PCR reads, gives a single entry per CDR3 protein. The sample records about 460,000 distinct CDR3 sequences, around a fifth being singletons.

V usage is TRBV28 and J usage is TRBJ1-5; unclear D gene. The TCR sequence derives from a female donor with Graves disease. The source material was peripheral blood mononuclear cells (PBMCs), sampled when the disease was refractory, from a patient treated with antithyroid drugs. The CDR3 DNA reads as TGTGCCAGCAGTCTGGGCCTCGGTGACCAGCCCCAGCATTTT. Amino acid sequence: CASSLGLGDQPQHF. The full variable domain, with the rest looked up from reference TRBV28 and TRBJ1-5, is DVKVTQSSRYLVKRTGEKVFLECVQDMDHENMFWYRQDPGLGLRLIYFSYDVKMKEKGDIPEGYSVSREKKERFSLILESASTNQTSMYLCASSLGLGDQPQHFGDGTRLSIL.